The sequence of this TCR beta chain was determined in a study of blood T cells in healthy people across ages (dated by TCRdb to between 2015 and 2016). With respect to the entire study: Template switching captured roughly one uniquely barcoded TCR beta cDNA molecule per two T cells in model experiments. To track age-related changes in TCR beta repertoire diversity, the study relied on deep sequencing normalized with unique cDNA molecular identifiers. Four age groups were formed from the donors: young (average around 15 years), middle-aged (approximately 40), aged (62) and long-lived (approximately 80). To avoid experimental bias, donors of different ages were distributed randomly across sequencing lanes. Two additional independent replicas of 1 million unique cDNA reads from the same blood draw were analyzed for two donors (one aged 18 to 30 and one aged 80 or older).

The full study reports these points: Donor CMV infection status was unknown, potentially confounding age-related changes in expanded clonotypes. There was a strong correlation between observed TCR beta diversity and the percentage of naive T cells measured by flow cytometry. Observed TCR beta diversity per million T cells fell roughly linearly with age, and a significant reduction was already apparent by age around 44. Total diversity estimates from one million sequenced T cells were considered lower bounds and underestimates. Compared with the aged group, the long-lived group had more naive CD4+ T cells, fewer expanded clones and increased TCR diversity, suggesting age selection. Because profiling used bulk unsorted PBMCs, naive and antigen-experienced compartments could not be compared conclusively.

A remark on this clonotype: The clone's antigen remains unknown. This may arise from a read error, as a much more abundant clone is one base away.

The library was produced with 5' RACE. A second PCR of about 6 to 12 cycles was performed with a sample-barcoded 5' primer and a J-beta primer mix. A template-switch 5' adaptor carrying 12 random nucleotides introduced a unique molecular identifier onto each TCR beta cDNA molecule. Each sample yielded at least 2.5 million CDR3-containing paired-end reads. First-strand cDNA synthesis was performed from all RNA using the Mint cDNA synthesis kit, with priming by a TRBC-specific oligonucleotide. Following uracil-DNA glycosylase treatment, a first 18-cycle PCR with universal primers M1SS and BC2_uni_R was performed on all cDNA. As for the original processing: For normalization, 1 million high-quality reads, each with a distinct molecular identifier, were randomly selected from each sample. Reads with shared molecular identifiers were discarded instead of being binned into consensus sequences. MiTCR, set to a Q25 quality threshold and the strictest error-elimination algorithm, was used for CDR3 identification, clonotype clustering and error correction. A nonparametric unseen species model with Euler transformation was used to estimate a lower bound on total TCR beta diversity. In-frame beta chains were kept once TCRdb had trimmed the public reads at Q25 with fastp and called clones with MiXCR. One record per CDR3 amino acid sequence lists the most common genes and DNA. TCRdb's processing, not the authors' own work, is the source of the V and J calls. Counted in this sample were approximately 1,700,000 distinct CDR3 sequences; roughly two fifths of them appeared once. Clones ranked in the top ten supply more than 20% of the sample.

Via the germline V gene (reference sequence), CDR1 is LGHDT and CDR2 YNNKEL. The cysteine opens and the phenylalanine closes a CDR3 of 15 amino acids. Just the 45-base CDR3 DNA is kept, in frame starting at base 1. Systemically healthy Caucasian individuals from Russia, roughly 40 in total and aged 6 to 90 years, were included as donors. Each donor gave 8 to 10 milliliters of peripheral blood, drawn into EDTA-treated Vacutainer tubes. PBMCs were isolated by Ficoll-Paque density-gradient centrifugation, with at least 6 million obtained per sample. Trizol reagent was used to extract total RNA from the PBMCs, yielding at least 6 micrograms per sample. The percentages of naive CD45RAhigh/CD27high T cells were determined by flow cytometry on a PBMC aliquot from every donor.

Sequenced material: blood. The rearrangement joined TRBV3-1 to TRBJ2-4; TRBD2 is perhaps the D gene, given 5 matching bases. The J call is in doubt because the DNA end fits TRBJ2-7 better. The clonotype originates from a human donor in good health. For the CDR3, the sequence is CACSPSRRVGYEQYF. The bases are TGTGCCTGCAGCCCATCCCGGCGGGTCGGCTACGAGCAGTACTTC.